This is a list of T cell receptor beta chains from one sample in a study of CD8 T cells in ankylosing spondylitis. TCRdb reprocessed the 5' RACE reads with MiXCR, giving one entry per CDR3 protein. This table holds a few hundred thousand distinct CDR3 sequences, roughly 20% found once. Sequencing was done on a sample of blood, either unsorted or a sorted T cell fraction (not recorded which). These receptors originate from a male donor with ankylosing spondylitis or in good health (not recorded which). CDR3s include the opening cysteine and the closing phenylalanine or tryptophan. Fields, in order: V gene, clone size, J gene, CDR3 protein. Rows give clone size only sometimes, using once, few, many, or a class for an expanded clone.

TRBV20-1,NA,TRBJ2-1,CSARVSAAVSYNEQFF
TRBV20-1,few,TRBJ2-4,CSARGTGRNIQYF
TRBV5-1,NA,TRBJ2-3,CASSRSVAGFGDTQYF
TRBV29-1,few,TRBJ1-5,CSVGWTVDQPQHF
TRBV10-2,NA,TRBJ2-1,CASSATGLARPNEQFF
TRBV7-8,few,TRBJ1-3,CASSLLVTGNTIYF
TRBV5-1,NA,TRBJ2-1,CASSRDRAYNDQFF
TRBV12-3/TRBV12-4,NA,TRBJ2-5,CASRRDKYRETQYF
TRBV10-3,few,TRBJ2-3,CAISDPKEQASTDTQYF
TRBV5-1,few,TRBJ2-2,CASSSGLAGGQTTGELFF
TRBV5-6,NA,TRBJ2-1,CASSLGDRPYNEQFF
TRBV6-1,NA,TRBJ2-6,CASSTGFSGANVLTF
TRBV20-1,NA,TRBJ1-5,CSARVASGGNQPQHF
TRBV24-1,few,TRBJ2-2,CATSDFTGELFF
TRBV18,few,TRBJ2-4,CASTTGDGIQYF
TRBV7-2,once,TRBJ2-3,CASSLEFGMKDTQYF
TRBV7-9,NA,TRBJ2-5,CASSSFVETQYF
TRBV5-1,few,TRBJ2-1,CASSGTGSLSYNEQFF
TRBV5-6,NA,TRBJ1-5,CASSLERYSNQPQHF
TRBV5-4,few,TRBJ2-1,CASSFGSGGNNEQFF